This T cell receptor (beta chain) was sequenced for a study of Graves' ophthalmopathy and Graves' hyperthyroidism. Findings and limits, study-wide: Blood also harbored most expanded thyroid clonotypes above 0.001 frequency. Stable hyperthyroidism and ophthalmopathy were told apart by a 13-signature model, which achieved about 88% sensitivity and more than 75% specificity.

Amplification of TCR beta CDR3 regions used RNA transcripts. An initial RT-PCR round employing HTBI primers preceded a second-round multiplex PCR. TCRdb analysed the multiplex PCR reads with MiXCR anew, one entry per CDR3 protein. The repertoire consists of 500,000 to 700,000 distinct CDR3 sequences, with 35% to 45% occurring once and the leading ten covering 4% to 5%. As diagnostic evidence, clinical symptoms, serum thyroxine, TRAb, thyroid ultrasound and orbital computed tomography were relied upon. To note about this clonotype: As yet, its antigen is unknown.

The CDR3 spans 15 residues. V was cut by 4 bases and J by 2 bases, with 12 bases left in between. Looked up from germline, CDR1 is SQVTM and CDR2 is ANQGSEA. This chain uses TRBV29-1 with TRBJ2-6; TRBD2 might be the D (7 bases). Sequenced input: peripheral blood or thyroid tissue (not recorded which). The TCR was taken from an adult man with Graves' hyperthyroidism. This chain's CDR3 is CSVARGAPGANVLTF. The CDR3 DNA reads TGCAGCGTTGCTCGGGGGGCTCCTGGGGCCAACGTCCTGACTTTC.